This T cell receptor (beta chain) derives from a study of cytomegalovirus exposure and HLA in healthy donors. The wider study: The study placed around 80% of its approximately 360 genotyped donors in the Caucasian-associated ancestry cluster. The study's findings and limits: Some public TCRs appeared in many individuals, while most sequences were rare. Trimming of TCR beta V- and J-genes showed a link, identified in a later analysis, to a missense DCLRE1C variant.

It was with 60 Vbeta and 13 Jbeta primers that the PCR ran. Sequenced by immunoSEQ multiplex PCR; TCRdb stores in-frame clones only, minus some. The table includes 150,000 or so clones, 80% detected once. To note about this clone: No antigen is known for it.

The CDR3 is 19 amino acids. Germline CDR1 reads LGHNA; CDR2 reads YNFKEQ. Trimming pared 2 bases from V and 2 bases from J, leaving 22 bases between. This sequence joins TRBV4-2 and TRBJ1-3, with a tentative D call TRBD1 (5 bases). The TCR comes from a woman between 35 and 50 years old in good health and CMV-seropositive. Specimen: PBMCs. CDR3 in amino acids: CASSQPRAANRPAGNTIYF. In nucleotides, the CDR3 is TGTGCCAGCAGCCAACCTAGGGCGGCGAACAGGCCGGCTGGAAACACCATATATTTT.